The rows below give T cell receptor beta chains drawn from one sample of a study of T cell changes during pregnancy in multiple sclerosis. Libraries were prepared by immunoSEQ multiplex PCR; TCRdb keeps only in-frame clonotypes and omits some of them. Counted here are nearly 25,000 clones, 88% occurring once; the ten biggest clones make up nearly 0.75%. The material was CD4+ T cells from peripheral blood mononuclear cells, obtained in the first trimester of pregnancy. Receptors were obtained from a female donor in good health, enrolled as a control in a pregnancy study. The CDR3 runs from the conserved cysteine through the conserved F or W. The order of the fields is J gene, D gene, V gene, clone size, CDR3 DNA, CDR3 protein. A D gene is named only where the DNA matches it firmly. Rows give clone size only sometimes, using once, few, many, or a class for an expanded clone.

TRBJ1-6,-,TRBV28,-,TGTGCCAGCAGAGGTTGGCCCCAGGATAATTCACCCCTCCACTTT,CASRGWPQDNSPLHF
TRBJ2-3,TRBD2,TRBV4-1,few,TGCGCCAGCAGCCAAGGACTAGCGGGGGGGCCTAGCGAAATAGATACGCAGTATTTT,CASSQGLAGGPSEIDTQYF
TRBJ2-1,-,TRBV7-2,few,TGTGCCAGCAGCTTAGGCGGGAACTACAATGAGCAGTTCTTC,CASSLGGNYNEQFF
TRBJ2-1,TRBD1,TRBV2,-,TGTGCCAGCAGGGACAGGGGGTGGAATGAGCAGTTCTTC,CASRDRGWNEQFF
TRBJ2-1,TRBD2,TRBV28,-,TGTGCCAGCAGTTTATTGACTAAGCGGGAGTTGGCGGATGAGCAGTTCTTC,CASSLLTKRELADEQFF
TRBJ1-1,-,TRBV7-9,-,TGTGCCAGCAGCGGGGGGGTTAGTGAAGCTTTCTTT,CASSGGVSEAFF
TRBJ2-3,TRBD2,TRBV13,-,TGTGCCAGCAGCTTAGGCGGGAGGGCCGTAGATACGCAGTATTTT,CASSLGGRAVDTQYF
TRBJ1-1,TRBD1,TRBV16,-,TGTGCCAGCAGCCAAGCGACCGGGACAGGGAACACTGAAGCTTTCTTT,CASSQATGTGNTEAFF
TRBJ1-1,-,TRBV28,-,TGTGCCAGCAGTTTCGCAGGGCGGACTGAAGCTTTCTTT,CASSFAGRTEAFF
TRBJ1-2,-,TRBV5-5,-,TGTGCCAGCAGCCCTACTCTTAGCCGGGGGGCCCACACCTTT,CASSPTLSRGAHTF
TRBJ1-2,-,TRBV9,-,TGTGCCAGCTCAGGAGGGTCAAGAGACTATGGCTACACCTTC,CASSGGSRDYGYTF
TRBJ1-3,TRBD1,TRBV6-1,-,TGTGCCAGCACCTTAGCCAGGGGGAGAAACACCATATATTTT,CASTLARGRNTIYF
TRBJ1-2,-,TRBV4-1,-,TGCGCCAGCAGCCAAGGGCGGGGCTACACCTTC,CASSQGRGYTF
TRBJ2-1,TRBD2,TRBV10-1,-,TGCGCCAGCAGTGAACGGACTAGCGGCTACAATGAGCAGTTCTTC,CASSERTSGYNEQFF
TRBJ1-4,TRBD1,TRBV7-9,few,TGTGCCAGCAGCTCCCCGACAGGGATTGAAAAACTGTTTTTT,CASSSPTGIEKLFF
TRBJ2-1,-,TRBV2,few,TGTGCCAGCAGTGAAGCCCAGCGAGGGTCCTACAATGAGCAGTTCTTC,CASSEAQRGSYNEQFF
TRBJ1-1,-,TRBV5-1,-,TGCGCCAGCAGCTTCAAGGGACAGAACACTGAAGCTTTCTTT,CASSFKGQNTEAFF
TRBJ1-5,TRBD1,TRBV6-1,-,TGTGCCAGCAGTGGACCCGGGACAGTTGAAAATCAGCCCCAGCATTTT,CASSGPGTVENQPQHF
TRBJ2-2,-,TRBV15,-,TGTGCCACCAGCAGAGAGAGAATTCTCAACACCGGGGAGCTGTTTTTT,CATSRERILNTGELFF
TRBJ2-2,TRBD2,TRBV6-5,-,TGTGCCAGCAGAACGGGAGGGTCGAACACCGGGGAGCTGTTTTTT,CASRTGGSNTGELFF